A single sample gave rise to the 24 T cell receptor beta chains below, sequenced in a study of CD8+CD57+ T cells in acquired aplastic anemia. Investigators profiled TCR beta VDJ and CDR3 from genomic DNA template. TCRdb used MiXCR to reprocess the reads, holding one entry per CDR3 protein. The sample records around 42,000 distinct CDR3 sequences, 60% to 80% being singletons. By flow cytometry, patients selected for sequencing had shown an expansion of CD8+CD57+ cells. Sequences were obtained from sorted CD4+, CD8+, or CD8+CD57+ T cells (not recorded which) from PBMCs. Receptors originate from a human donor with aplastic anemia.

This chain joins TRBV15 and TRBJ1-5, with 7 bases lining up with TRBD1. The CDR3 runs to 17 residues. Germline CDR1 is LNHNV and CDR2 is YYDKDF (reference sequence). J lost 2 bases, V lost 3 bases, and 10 bases had no gene match. The CDR3 DNA is TGTGCCACCAGCAGTGCCCAGGGGGGACGGGGCAATCAGCCCCAGCATTTT. Translation gives CATSSAQGGRGNQPQHF.

This clonotype showed up just a few times. The chain carries TRBV5-6 and TRBJ1-1; TRBD1 agrees at 7 bases. Germline CDR1 and CDR2: SGHDT and YYEEEE. This CDR3 has 16 residues. The junction had 17 bases not matched to a gene; V was cut back by 2 bases and J by 10 bases. For the CDR3, the DNA is TGTGCCAGCAGCTTCCACTTAGGACAGGCCGCTGCAGGAGCTTTCTTT. This encodes CASSFHLGQAAAGAFF.

J is TRBJ2-3 and V is TRBV4-1; D gene uncertain. Trimming stripped 0 bases from V and 9 bases from J, with 4 bases between. Germline V CDR1 and CDR2: MGHRA, YSYEKL. The CDR3 totals 11 residues. The CDR3 region has the DNA TGCGCCAGCAGCCAAGAGGGCACGCAGTATTTT. Translated: CASSQEGTQYF.

This clonotype is a singleton in its sample. The chain couples TRBV7-9 to TRBJ2-2; D remains ambiguous. V lost 6 bases, J lost 7 bases, and 9 bases lay in between. Germline lookup yields CDR1 SEHNR and CDR2 FQNEAQ (reference sequence). CDR3 length: 12 amino acids. The CDR3 nucleotides read TGTGCCAGCAGTTCTACTCACGGGGAGCTGTTTTTT. It encodes CASSSTHGELFF.

This chain connects TRBV15 to TRBJ1-1; weak D call: TRBD1 (6 bases). V gave up 5 bases and J gave up 6 bases, with 13 bases separating them. The CDR3 is 13 amino acids. In germline, CDR1 is LNHNV, CDR2 YYDKDF (reference sequence). The CDR3 here is CATSGGGGPEAFF. CDR3 nucleotide sequence: TGTGCCACCAGCGGAGGGGGGGGCCCTGAAGCTTTCTTT.

Only a few counts were recorded for this clonotype. Possible read error: a much larger clone is one base away. The V call is TRBV15, the J call TRBJ2-5, with TRBD2 matching over 9 bases. Germline V CDR1 and CDR2: LNHNV, YYDKDF (reference sequence). CDR3 length: 16 amino acids. For the CDR3, the DNA is TGTGCCGCCAGCAGTGGTGGCGGGGGGGGCCAAGAGACCCAGTACTTC. Translating it yields CAASSGGGGGQETQYF.

This clonotype was recorded a few times. V gene TRBV6-6 combines with J gene TRBJ1-2; D call uncertain. The CDR3 is made up of 14 amino acids. Germline-derived CDR1 and CDR2 are MNHNY and SVGAGI (reference sequence). The germline V and J ends were trimmed by 0 bases and 0 bases, with 5 bases remaining between them. CDR3 coding DNA: TGTGCCAGCAGTTACTCGAGATCTAACTATGGCTACACCTTC. This translates into CASSYSRSNYGYTF.

This clonotype has at least ten counts. This chain links TRBV7-6 with TRBJ1-5; D not resolved. The CDR3 spans 15 residues. CDR1 is SGHVS, CDR2 FNYEAQ, per germline. Between the trimmed V and J ends, which lost 1 base and 0 bases, there was a span of 7 bases. Here the CDR3 DNA reads TGTGCCAGCAGCTTAGATGCCTATAGCAATCAGCCCCAGCATTTT. Its translation: CASSLDAYSNQPQHF.

The V and J genes are TRBV12-3 or TRBV12-4 and TRBJ1-5; D not resolved. The CDR3 runs to 12 residues. V lost 6 bases, J lost 1 base, and 4 bases lay in between. The chain's CDR3 is CASRQSNQPQHF. DNA for the CDR3: TGTGCCAGCAGACAAAGCAATCAGCCCCAGCATTTT.

The chain couples TRBV10-1 to TRBJ2-1, with 9 bases that match TRBD2. Germline CDR1 reads WNHNN; CDR2 reads SYGVQD (reference sequence). The V and J ends lost 4 bases and 8 bases, in that order; junction bases with no gene match: 6. The CDR3 totals 14 residues. CDR3 in amino acids: CASSVGTSFDEQFF. The CDR3 region has the DNA TGCGCCAGCAGTGTCGGGACTAGCTTCGATGAGCAGTTCTTC.

With respect to this clonotype: A much larger clone lies a single base off, so this may be a read error. This chain uses TRBV6-2 or TRBV6-3 with TRBJ2-7; TRBD1 is a possible D gene (6 bases). The CDR3 spans 15 residues. The ends were cut back, 0 bases at V and 2 bases at J, with 11 bases in the middle. Germline CDR1 MNHEY, CDR2 SVGEGT. The CDR3 sequence: CASSYSAGAAYEQYF. The CDR3 DNA follows: TGTGCCAGCAGTTACTCGGCAGGGGCGGCCTACGAGCAGTACTTC.

The chain links TRBV29-1 to TRBJ1-2; no clear D gene. Trimming stripped 5 bases from V and 8 bases from J, with 12 bases between. The germline gives CDR1 SQVTM, CDR2 ANQGSEA. The CDR3 loop spans 11 amino acids. The CDR3 nucleotides read TGCAGCGTTCGGGGTGAGGAGGGCTACACCTTC. Protein product: CSVRGEEGYTF.

This sequence joins TRBV29-1 and TRBJ2-5, with D perhaps TRBD2 (5 bases). V was shortened by 3 bases and J by 2 bases, with 10 bases between the two germline ends. The germline V gene has CDR1 SQVTM and CDR2 ANQGSEA. The CDR3 contains 13 residues. Here the CDR3 reads CSVEVRGQETQYF. CDR3 in DNA: TGCAGCGTTGAGGTCCGGGGTCAAGAGACCCAGTACTTC.

V is TRBV10-1 and J is TRBJ2-1, with TRBD1 matching over 8 bases. Germline V gene lookup returns CDR1 WNHNN and CDR2 SYGVQD (reference sequence). V lost 4 bases and J lost 3; bases outside the gene matches: 5. The CDR3 extends over 15 amino acids. The CDR3 sequence is CASSARGPDYNEQFF. The CDR3 DNA reads as TGCGCCAGCAGTGCCAGGGGGCCTGACTACAATGAGCAGTTCTTC.

The chain has TRBV19 and TRBJ2-7; D ambiguous. The germline gives CDR1 LNHDA, CDR2 SQIVND (reference sequence). Trimming pared 6 bases from V and 11 bases from J, leaving 14 bases between. This CDR3 is built from 11 residues. CDR3 residues: CASRLSIWEYV. The DNA for the CDR3 is TGTGCCAGTAGACTCTCAATATGGGAGTACGTC.

The V call is TRBV20-1, the J call TRBJ2-7; the D gene is possibly TRBD1 (5 bases). V dropped 7 bases and J dropped 4 bases, with 14 bases sitting between them. The CDR3 is 12 residues long. Germline V CDR1 and CDR2: DFQATT, SNEGSKA (reference sequence). CDR3 protein: CSVGPGMYEQYF. The CDR3 bases are TGCAGTGTCGGCCCAGGGATGTACGAGCAGTACTTC.

The chain uses TRBV15 and TRBJ2-5; TRBD1 is a possible D gene (6 bases). V was shortened by 3 bases and J by 4 bases, with 18 bases between the two germline ends. The CDR3 spans 16 residues. CDR1 and CDR2 from the germline V gene are LNHNV and YYDKDF (reference sequence). The CDR3, as DNA: TGTGCCACCAGCAGCGCCCCAGGGGCGGTGGGAGAGACCCAGTACTTC. Translating gives CATSSAPGAVGETQYF.

This chain joins TRBV4-2 and TRBJ1-2; tentatively, D is TRBD1 (5 bases). V was shortened by 2 bases and J by 4 bases, with 11 bases between the two germline ends. The CDR3 has 14 amino acids. Germline assignment: CDR1 LGHNA and CDR2 YNFKEQ. This CDR3 reads CASSQTDRSYGYTF. CDR3 bases: TGTGCCAGCAGCCAAACTGACAGATCCTATGGCTACACCTTC.

The gene calls are TRBV25-1 and TRBJ1-5, with TRBD1 identical over 7 bases. The germline V gene has CDR1 MGHDK and CDR2 SYGVNS. V lost 3 bases and J lost 3; bases outside the gene matches: 2. The CDR3 sequence is 14 residues long. The CDR3 nucleotides read TGTGCCAGCAGTGAGACAGGGTACAATCAGCCCCAGCATTTT. Amino acids: CASSETGYNQPQHF.

This clonotype was seen at least ten times. This chain connects TRBV11-2 to TRBJ1-2; 8 bases map to TRBD1. V lost 5 bases and J lost 5; bases outside the gene matches: 19. This CDR3 has 18 residues. Germline V gene sequence: CDR1 SGHAT, CDR2 FQNNGV. The CDR3 DNA sequence: TGTGCCAGCAGCCCACCCCCCACCCGACAGGGGTCGTTATATGGCTACACCTTC. It is translated as CASSPPPTRQGSLYGYTF.

The chain is built from TRBV25-1 and TRBJ2-3; 8 nucleotides match TRBD1. Germline V gene data show CDR1 as MGHDK and CDR2 as SYGVNS. V gave up 5 bases and J gave up 4 bases; unmatched junction bases: 8. The CDR3 length is 15 residues. The CDR3, as DNA: TGTGCCAGCAGTAAGCAGGGGGCAGGAGCAGATACGCAGTATTTT. This gives the protein CASSKQGAGADTQYF.

CDR3 in amino acids: CASSLELGLAGVASTDTQYF. CDR3 DNA sequence: TGTGCCAGCAGCTTAGAGTTGGGGCTAGCGGGAGTAGCTAGCACAGATACGCAGTATTTT. The rearrangement uses TRBV11-2 and TRBJ2-3; 10 bases line up with TRBD2. CDR3 length: 20 residues. J was trimmed by 0 bases and V by 0 bases; bases with no gene match: 12. CDR1 is SGHAT, CDR2 FQNNGV, per germline.

This chain uses TRBV29-1 with TRBJ2-7, with D perhaps given as TRBD1 or TRBD2 (5 bases each). CDR1 and CDR2 (germline): SQVTM, ANQGSEA. Trimming pared 6 bases from V and 3 bases from J, leaving 15 bases between. The length of the CDR3 is 13 residues. The CDR3 loop is CSVAWDGYYEQYF. Here the CDR3 DNA reads TGCAGCGTCGCCTGGGACGGATACTACGAGCAGTACTTC.

V gene TRBV25-1 combines with J gene TRBJ1-2; D is ambiguous. V shed 7 bases and J shed 4 bases, with 25 bases lying between them. CDR3 length: 17 amino acids. The germline V gene encodes CDR1 MGHDK and CDR2 SYGVNS. The CDR3 is CASTASLGNTKPYGYTF. The CDR3 coding sequence is TGTGCCAGCACGGCCTCCCTCGGGAACACTAAACCCTATGGCTACACCTTC.